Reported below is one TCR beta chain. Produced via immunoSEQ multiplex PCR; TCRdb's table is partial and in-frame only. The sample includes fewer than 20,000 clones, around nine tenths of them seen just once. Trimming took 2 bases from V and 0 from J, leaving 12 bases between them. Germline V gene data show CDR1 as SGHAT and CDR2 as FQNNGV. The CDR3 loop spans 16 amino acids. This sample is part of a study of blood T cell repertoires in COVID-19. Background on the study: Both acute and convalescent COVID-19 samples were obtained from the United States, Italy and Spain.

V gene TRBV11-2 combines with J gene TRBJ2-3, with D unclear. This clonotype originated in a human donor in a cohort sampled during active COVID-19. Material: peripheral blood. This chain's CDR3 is CASSLSWLPSTDTQYF. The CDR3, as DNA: TGTGCCAGCAGCTTATCGTGGCTGCCTAGCACAGATACGCAGTATTTT.